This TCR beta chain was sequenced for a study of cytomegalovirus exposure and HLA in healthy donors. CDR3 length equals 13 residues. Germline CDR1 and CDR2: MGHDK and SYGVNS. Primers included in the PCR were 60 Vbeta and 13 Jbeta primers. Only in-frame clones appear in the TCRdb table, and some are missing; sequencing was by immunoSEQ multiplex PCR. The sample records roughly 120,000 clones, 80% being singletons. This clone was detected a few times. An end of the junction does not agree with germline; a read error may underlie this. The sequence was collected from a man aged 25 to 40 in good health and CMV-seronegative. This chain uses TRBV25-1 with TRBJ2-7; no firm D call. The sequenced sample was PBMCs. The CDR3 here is CASSDKLSNEQYF. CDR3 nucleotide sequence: TGTGCCAGCAGTGATAAACTCTCCAACGAGCAGTACTTC.